The clone carrying this T cell receptor beta chain is a singleton in its sample. The V gene's germline CDR1 is SGHAT and CDR2 FQNNGV. The CDR3 spans 17 residues. Trimming removed 0 bases from V and 3 bases from J; junction bases left unmatched: 5. The data were obtained in a study of T cells in localized non-small cell lung cancer. The protocol was immunoSEQ multiplex PCR, while the TCRdb copy is restricted to in-frame clones and leaves out a portion. The top ten hold 2% to 3% of the sample, which has approximately 50,000 clones, roughly nine tenths seen once. The chain couples TRBV11-2 to TRBJ1-2, with 12 bases identical to TRBD1. This sample comprised PBMCs, obtained before any cancer treatment. The clonotype comes from a man aged 40 to 70 with stage II lung adenocarcinoma. DNA for the CDR3: TGTGCCAGCAGCTTAGAGGGGACAGGGGGCGACGACTATGGCTACACCTTC. This codes for CASSLEGTGGDDYGYTF. The full variable domain, rest sourced from reference TRBV11-2 and TRBJ1-2, is EAGVAQSPRYKIIEKRQSVAFWCNPISGHATLYWYQQILGQGPKLLIQFQNNGVVDDSQLPKDRFSAERLKGVDSTLKIQPAKLEDSAVYLCASSLEGTGGDDYGYTFGSGTRLTVV.